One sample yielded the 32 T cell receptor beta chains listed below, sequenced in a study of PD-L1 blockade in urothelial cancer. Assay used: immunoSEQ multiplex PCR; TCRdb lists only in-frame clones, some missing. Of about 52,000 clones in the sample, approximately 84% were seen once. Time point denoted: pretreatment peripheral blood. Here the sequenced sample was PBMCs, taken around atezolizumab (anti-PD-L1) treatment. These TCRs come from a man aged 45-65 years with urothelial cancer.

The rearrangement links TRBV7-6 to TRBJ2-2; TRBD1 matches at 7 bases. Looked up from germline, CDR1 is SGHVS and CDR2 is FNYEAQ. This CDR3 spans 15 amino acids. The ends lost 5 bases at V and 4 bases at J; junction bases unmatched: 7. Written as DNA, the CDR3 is TGTGCCAGCAGCCCCAGACAGGGTGGCACCGGGGAGCTGTTTTTT. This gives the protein CASSPRQGGTGELFF.

Here the CDR3 reads CASSQDGKGTDYGYTF. The DNA of the CDR3 is TGTGCCAGCAGCCAAGATGGTAAAGGGACAGACTATGGCTACACCTTC. V usage is TRBV4-2 and J usage is TRBJ1-2, with 7 nucleotides matching TRBD1. This CDR3 has 16 residues. J gave up 3 bases and V 0 bases, and 7 bases lay outside the gene matches. Germline CDR1 and CDR2: LGHNA and YNFKEQ.

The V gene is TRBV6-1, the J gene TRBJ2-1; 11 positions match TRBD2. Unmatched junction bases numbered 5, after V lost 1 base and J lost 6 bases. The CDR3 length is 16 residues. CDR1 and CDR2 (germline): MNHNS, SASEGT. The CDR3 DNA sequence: TGTGCCAGCAGTGAAGTGCGACTAGCGGGACCCAATGAGCAGTTCTTC. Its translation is CASSEVRLAGPNEQFF.

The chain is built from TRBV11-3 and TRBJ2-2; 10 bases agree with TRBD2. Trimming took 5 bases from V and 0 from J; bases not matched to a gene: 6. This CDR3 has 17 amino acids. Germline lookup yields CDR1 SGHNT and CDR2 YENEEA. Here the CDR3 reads CASSLTSGPANTGELFF. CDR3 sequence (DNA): TGTGCCAGCAGCCTGACTAGCGGGCCTGCGAACACCGGGGAGCTGTTTTTT.

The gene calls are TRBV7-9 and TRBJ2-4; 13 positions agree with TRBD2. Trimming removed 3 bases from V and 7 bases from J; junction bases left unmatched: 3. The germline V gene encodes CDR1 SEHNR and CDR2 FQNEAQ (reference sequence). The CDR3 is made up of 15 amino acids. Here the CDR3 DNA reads TGTGCCAGCAGCTTCACTAGCGGGGGGGCGAACATTCAGTACTTC. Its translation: CASSFTSGGANIQYF.

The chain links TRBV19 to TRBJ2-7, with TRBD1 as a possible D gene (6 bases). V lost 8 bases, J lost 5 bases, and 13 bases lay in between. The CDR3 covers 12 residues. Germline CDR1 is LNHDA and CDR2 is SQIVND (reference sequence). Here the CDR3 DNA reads TGTGCCAGTCTTGACAGGTTCAACGAGCAGTACTTC. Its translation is CASLDRFNEQYF.

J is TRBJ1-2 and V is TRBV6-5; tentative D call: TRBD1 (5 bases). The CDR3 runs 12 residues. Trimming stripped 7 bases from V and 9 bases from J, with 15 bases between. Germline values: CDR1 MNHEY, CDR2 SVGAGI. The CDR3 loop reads CASTPLGGSYTF. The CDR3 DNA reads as TGTGCCAGCACTCCCCTCGGGGGTAGCTACACCTTC.

For the CDR3, the DNA is TGTGCCAGTAGTACCGGCCCCCAACTCCGGGATGAGCAGTTCTTC. Amino acid sequence: CASSTGPQLRDEQFF. This chain joins TRBV19 and TRBJ2-1, with unresolved D. This CDR3 is built from 15 residues. Germline lookup yields CDR1 LNHDA and CDR2 SQIVND (reference sequence). The V and J ends lost 4 bases and 8 bases respectively, with 18 bases between them. The entire variable domain, with the rest obtained from reference TRBV19 and TRBJ2-1, is as follows: DGGITQSPKYLFRKEGQNVTLSCEQNLNHDAMYWYRQDPGQGLRLIYYSQIVNDFQKGDIAEGYSVSREKKESFPLTVTSAQKNPTAFYLCASSTGPQLRDEQFFGPGTRLTVL.

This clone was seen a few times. CDR3 region: CASSMGTGLADTQYF. In DNA, the CDR3 is TGTGCCAGCAGTATGGGGACAGGGCTTGCAGATACGCAGTATTTT. The chain combines TRBV6-5 with TRBJ2-3; the match to TRBD1 covers 9 bases. Trimming at V came to 5 bases and at J to 4 bases, leaving 7 bases not matched to a gene. CDR1 is MNHEY and CDR2 is SVGAGI in the germline V gene. The CDR3 is made up of 15 amino acids.

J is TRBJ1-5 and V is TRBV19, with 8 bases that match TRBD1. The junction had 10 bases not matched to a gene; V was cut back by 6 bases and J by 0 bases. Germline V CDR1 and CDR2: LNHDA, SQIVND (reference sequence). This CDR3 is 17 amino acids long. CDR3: CASRTLQGDYSNQPQHF. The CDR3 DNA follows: TGTGCCAGTAGGACATTACAGGGGGACTATAGCAATCAGCCCCAGCATTTT.

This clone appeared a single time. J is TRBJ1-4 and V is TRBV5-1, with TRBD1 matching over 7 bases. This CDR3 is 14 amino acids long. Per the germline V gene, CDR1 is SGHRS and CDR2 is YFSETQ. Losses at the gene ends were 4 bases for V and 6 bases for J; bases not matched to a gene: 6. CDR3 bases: TGCGCCAGCAGCCCCGGGGACAGTTATGAAAAACTGTTTTTT. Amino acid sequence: CASSPGDSYEKLFF.

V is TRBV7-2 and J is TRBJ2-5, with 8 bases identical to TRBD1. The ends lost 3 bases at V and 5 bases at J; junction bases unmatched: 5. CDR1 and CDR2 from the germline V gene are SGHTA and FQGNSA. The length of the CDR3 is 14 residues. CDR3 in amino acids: CASSFRGRGETQYF. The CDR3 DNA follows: TGTGCCAGCAGCTTCAGGGGGCGCGGTGAGACCCAGTACTTC.

This CDR3 reads CASSRTGAGNTIYF. CDR3 bases: TGTGCCAGTTCCCGGACAGGGGCTGGAAACACCATATATTTT. The genes are TRBV19 and TRBJ1-3; 9 nucleotides agree with TRBD1. The J segment lost 2 bases and the V segment lost 8 bases, leaving 4 bases of the junction unmatched. CDR1 is LNHDA, CDR2 SQIVND, per germline (reference sequence). The CDR3 is 14 amino acids.

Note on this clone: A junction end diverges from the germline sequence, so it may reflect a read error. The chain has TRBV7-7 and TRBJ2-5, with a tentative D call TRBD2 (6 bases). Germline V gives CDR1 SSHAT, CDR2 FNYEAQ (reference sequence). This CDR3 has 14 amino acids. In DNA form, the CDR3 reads TGTGCTAGCAGCCCCGGGGCGGGGAGAGAGACCCAGTACTTC. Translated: CASSPGAGRETQYF.

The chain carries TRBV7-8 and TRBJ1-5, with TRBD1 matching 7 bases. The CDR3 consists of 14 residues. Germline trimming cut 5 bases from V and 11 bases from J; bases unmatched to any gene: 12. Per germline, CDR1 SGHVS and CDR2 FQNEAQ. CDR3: CASSPDTGVVAQHF. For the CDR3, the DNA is TGTGCCAGCAGCCCCGACACAGGGGTCGTGGCCCAGCATTTT.

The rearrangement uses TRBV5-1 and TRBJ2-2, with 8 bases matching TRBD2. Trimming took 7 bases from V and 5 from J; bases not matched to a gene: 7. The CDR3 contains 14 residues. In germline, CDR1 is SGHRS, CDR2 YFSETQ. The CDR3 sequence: CASSSIAGTGELFF. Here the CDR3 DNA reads TGCGCCAGCTCGTCTATAGCGGGAACCGGGGAGCTGTTTTTT.

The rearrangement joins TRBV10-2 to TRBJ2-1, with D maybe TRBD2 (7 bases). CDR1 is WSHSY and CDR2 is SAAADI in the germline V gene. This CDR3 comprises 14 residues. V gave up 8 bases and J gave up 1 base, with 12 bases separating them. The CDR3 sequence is CASVGGASYNEQFF. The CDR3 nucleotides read TGCGCCAGCGTTGGGGGGGCATCCTACAATGAGCAGTTCTTC.

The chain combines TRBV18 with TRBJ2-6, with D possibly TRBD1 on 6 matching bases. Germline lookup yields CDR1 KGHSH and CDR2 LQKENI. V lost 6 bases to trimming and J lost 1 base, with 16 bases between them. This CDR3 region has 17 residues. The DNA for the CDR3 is TGTGCCAGCTCTCCCTTGGGGGCCCCATCTGGGGCCAACGTCCTGACTTTC. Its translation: CASSPLGAPSGANVLTF.

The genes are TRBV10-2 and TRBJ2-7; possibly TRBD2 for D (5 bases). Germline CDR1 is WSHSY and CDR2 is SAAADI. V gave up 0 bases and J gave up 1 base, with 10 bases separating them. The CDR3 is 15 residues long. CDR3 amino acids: CASSESRPGSYEQYF. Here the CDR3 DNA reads TGCGCCAGCAGTGAGTCAAGACCGGGATCCTACGAGCAGTACTTC.

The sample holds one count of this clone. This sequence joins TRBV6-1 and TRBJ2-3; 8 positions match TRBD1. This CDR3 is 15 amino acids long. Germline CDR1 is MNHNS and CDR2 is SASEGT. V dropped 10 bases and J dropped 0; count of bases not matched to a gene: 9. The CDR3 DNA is TGTGCCACCGTGAACAGGGGGTCTAGCACAGATACGCAGTATTTT. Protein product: CATVNRGSSTDTQYF.

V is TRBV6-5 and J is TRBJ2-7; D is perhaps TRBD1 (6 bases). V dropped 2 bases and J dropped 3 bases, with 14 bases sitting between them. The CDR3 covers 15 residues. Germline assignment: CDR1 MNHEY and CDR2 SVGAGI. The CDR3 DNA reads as TGTGCCAGCAGTTACGTGGACAGTTCCAACTACGAGCAGTACTTC. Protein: CASSYVDSSNYEQYF.

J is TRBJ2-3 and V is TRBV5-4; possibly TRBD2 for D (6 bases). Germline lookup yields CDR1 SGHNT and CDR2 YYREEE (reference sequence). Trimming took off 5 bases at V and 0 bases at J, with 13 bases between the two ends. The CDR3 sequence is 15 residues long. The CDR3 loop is CASSRVAGSTDTQYF. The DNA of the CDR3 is TGTGCCAGCAGTCGTGTGGCGGGAAGCACAGATACGCAGTATTTT.

The CDR3 spells CASSVPGLGSPLHF. DNA for the CDR3: TGTGCCAGCAGCGTACCGGGACTTGGGTCACCCCTCCACTTT. The chain links TRBV9 to TRBJ1-6, with D perhaps matching TRBD1 (5 bases). V lost 1 base to trimming and J lost 10 bases, with 12 bases between them. The CDR3 has 14 residues. Germline assignment: CDR1 SGDLS and CDR2 YYNGEE.

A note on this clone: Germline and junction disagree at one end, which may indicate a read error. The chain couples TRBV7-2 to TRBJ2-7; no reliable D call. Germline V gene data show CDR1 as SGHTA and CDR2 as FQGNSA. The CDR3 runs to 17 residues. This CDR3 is CASSLDGASVLGDERYF. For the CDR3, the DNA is TGTGCCAGCAGCTTAGACGGCGCGAGTGTTCTTGGCGACGAGCGGTACTTC.

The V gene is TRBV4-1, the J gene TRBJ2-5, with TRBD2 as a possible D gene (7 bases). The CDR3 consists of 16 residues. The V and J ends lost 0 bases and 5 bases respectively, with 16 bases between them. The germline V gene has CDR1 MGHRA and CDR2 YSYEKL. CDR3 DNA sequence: TGCGCCAGCAGCCAAGAGGGCTGGGGGGGCAGGGAGACCCAGTACTTC. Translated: CASSQEGWGGRETQYF.

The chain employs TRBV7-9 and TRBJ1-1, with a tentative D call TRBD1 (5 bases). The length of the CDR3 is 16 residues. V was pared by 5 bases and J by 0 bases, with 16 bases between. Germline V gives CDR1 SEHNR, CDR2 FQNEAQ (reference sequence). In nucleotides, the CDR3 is TGTGCCAGCAGCCCATTGGGGGGGAACGTGAACACTGAAGCTTTCTTT. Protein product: CASSPLGGNVNTEAFF.

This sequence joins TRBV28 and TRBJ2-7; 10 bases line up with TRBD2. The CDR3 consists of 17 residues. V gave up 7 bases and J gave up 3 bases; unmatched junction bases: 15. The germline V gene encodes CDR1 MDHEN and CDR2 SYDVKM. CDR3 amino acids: CASNQERGLAGVYEQYF. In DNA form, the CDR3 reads TGTGCCAGCAATCAAGAAAGGGGGCTAGCGGGGGTCTACGAGCAGTACTTC.

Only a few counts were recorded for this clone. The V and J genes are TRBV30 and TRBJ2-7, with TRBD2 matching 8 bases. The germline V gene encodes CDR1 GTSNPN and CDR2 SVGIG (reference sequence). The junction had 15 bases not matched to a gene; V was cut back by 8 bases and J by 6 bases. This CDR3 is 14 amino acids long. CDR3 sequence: CAQTDGRGATEQYF. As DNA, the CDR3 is TGTGCCCAAACGGATGGGCGGGGGGCTACCGAGCAGTACTTC.

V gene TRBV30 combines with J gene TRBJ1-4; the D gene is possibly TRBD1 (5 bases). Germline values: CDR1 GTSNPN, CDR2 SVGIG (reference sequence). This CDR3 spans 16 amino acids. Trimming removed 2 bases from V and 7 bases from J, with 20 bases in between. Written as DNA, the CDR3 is TGTGCCTGGAGTCCCCGGTCTCAGGGAGGGAGTGAAAAACTGTTTTTT. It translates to CAWSPRSQGGSEKLFF.

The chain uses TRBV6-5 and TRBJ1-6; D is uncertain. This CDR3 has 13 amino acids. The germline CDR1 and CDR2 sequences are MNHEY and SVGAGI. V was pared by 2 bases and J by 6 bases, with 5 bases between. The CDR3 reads CASSYIGNSPLHF. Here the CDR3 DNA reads TGTGCCAGCAGTTACATCGGTAATTCACCCCTCCACTTT.

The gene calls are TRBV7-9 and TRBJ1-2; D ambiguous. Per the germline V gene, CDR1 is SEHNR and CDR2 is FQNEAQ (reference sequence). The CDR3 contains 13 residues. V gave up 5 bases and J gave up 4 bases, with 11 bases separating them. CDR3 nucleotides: TGTGCCAGCAGCCTACCCCTCCCCTATGGCTACACCTTC. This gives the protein CASSLPLPYGYTF.

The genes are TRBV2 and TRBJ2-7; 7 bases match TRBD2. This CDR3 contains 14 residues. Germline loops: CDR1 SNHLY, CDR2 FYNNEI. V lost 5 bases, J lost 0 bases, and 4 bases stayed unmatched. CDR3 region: CASSSGTNSYEQYF. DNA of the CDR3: TGTGCCAGCAGTTCCGGGACTAACTCCTACGAGCAGTACTTC.